These T cell receptor beta chains were read from a single sample in a study of a mutant IDH1 vaccine in newly diagnosed glioma. The data were produced by immunoSEQ multiplex PCR, yet TCRdb's version contains in-frame clones alone and is incomplete. The sample lists 50,000 to 85,000 clones, over 70% occurring once. For these receptors, no antigen is known. The sample was PBMCs, taken from a glioma patient whose treatment included an IDH1 peptide vaccine. These TCRs come from a man between 18 and 29 years old with glioma. CDR3s include the opening cysteine and the closing phenylalanine or tryptophan. The D gene is left open where the match is weak. Size values are once, few and many counts, or a class for expanded clones, and some rows have none.

cdr3_nt	cdr3_aa	cdr3_length	v_call	clone_size	j_call	d_call
TGTGCCACCAGCAGACCGGACTGGGGTAGGATCTTC	CATSRPDWGRIF	12	TRBV15	once	TRBJ2-1	NA
TGTGCCAGCAGTTACTCAAACACCGGGGAGCTGTTTTTT	CASSYSNTGELFF	13	TRBV6-5	once	TRBJ2-2	NA
TGTGCCAGCAGTCTAAATCCTCGAGGGACAGGGTTTTACGAGCAGTACTTC	CASSLNPRGTGFYEQYF	17	TRBV27	once	TRBJ2-7	TRBD1
TGTGCCAGCAGCTTAATGGGGGACAGCTCTGGAAACACCATATATTTT	CASSLMGDSSGNTIYF	16	TRBV7-9	NA	TRBJ1-3	TRBD1
TGTGCCACCAGCAGGCCCGGGACCCAAGAGACCCAGTACTTC	CATSRPGTQETQYF	14	TRBV15	NA	TRBJ2-5	NA
TGCGCCAGCAGCTTGGCACAGGGGAGGAGTGGCTACACCTTC	CASSLAQGRSGYTF	14	TRBV5-1	few	TRBJ1-2	TRBD1
TGTGCCACCAGCAGAGATTTAGGGAGCTCCTACGAGCAGTACTTC	CATSRDLGSSYEQYF	15	TRBV15	NA	TRBJ2-7	NA
TGTGCCAGCTCACCACGCGAGGGTGGCTACACCTTC	CASSPREGGYTF	12	TRBV18	NA	TRBJ1-2	NA
TGCAGCGTTCCTTGGGGGACTGAAGCTTTCTTT	CSVPWGTEAFF	11	TRBV29-1	NA	TRBJ1-1	NA
TGTGCCAGCAGTCATACGGGGGTCCGATACACCGGGGAGCTGTTTTTT	CASSHTGVRYTGELFF	16	TRBV11-3	NA	TRBJ2-2	NA
TGTGCCAGCAGCCTCGACAGCAACTATGGCTACACCTTC	CASSLDSNYGYTF	13	TRBV7-3	NA	TRBJ1-2	NA
TGTGCCAGCACCATTCCGGGCAGGGAGGCCACTGAAGCTTTCTTT	CASTIPGREATEAFF	15	TRBV6-5	NA	TRBJ1-1	NA
TGTGCCAGCAGGGGGGACAGGGCCACTGAAGCTTTCTTT	CASRGDRATEAFF	13	TRBV2	NA	TRBJ1-1	TRBD1
TGTGCCAGTTTGGAAGCGGCCTACCCGAACTTTAACTATGGCTACACCTTC	CASLEAAYPNFNYGYTF	17	TRBV19	NA	TRBJ1-2	NA
TGTGCCAGCAGTGGGCAGGACCGAACCTACGAGCAGTACTTC	CASSGQDRTYEQYF	14	TRBV27	NA	TRBJ2-7	NA
TGCAGCGTTGAATCCCACGGGGATCTCTCCTACGAGCAGTACTTC	CSVESHGDLSYEQYF	15	TRBV29-1	NA	TRBJ2-7	NA
TGTGCCAGCAGCTGGGGGGGTGGCACTGAAGCTTTCTTT	CASSWGGGTEAFF	13	TRBV7-3	NA	TRBJ1-1	NA
TGTGCCAGCAGCTTAGCGTCGCGTGGAGGCTGGAAGGGCTACACCTTC	CASSLASRGGWKGYTF	16	TRBV7-9	NA	TRBJ1-2	NA
TGTGCCAGCAGCGACCTCGGGGCCCTCCACTTT	CASSDLGALHF	11	TRBV7-9	few	TRBJ1-6	NA
TGTGCCAGCAGCTATAACACCGGGGAGCTGTTTTTT	CASSYNTGELFF	12	TRBV7-2	NA	TRBJ2-2	NA
TGTGCCAGCAGTTGGTTTAGCGGGGGGAGCTCCTACGAGCAGTACTTC	CASSWFSGGSSYEQYF	16	TRBV6-5	NA	TRBJ2-7	TRBD2
TGTGCCAGTAGTACAATAGCGGGAGTTTCGTACGAGCAGTACTTC	CASSTIAGVSYEQYF	15	TRBV19	NA	TRBJ2-7	TRBD2
TGTGCCTGGAGTCGGAACGGCTACTATGGCTACACCTTC	CAWSRNGYYGYTF	13	TRBV30	NA	TRBJ1-2	NA
TGTGCCTGGAGTGTCGACGGTCGAAACACCATATATTTT	CAWSVDGRNTIYF	13	TRBV30	NA	TRBJ1-3	NA
TGTGCCAGCAGCCTTGATGGGGCCGGGGAGCTGTTTTTT	CASSLDGAGELFF	13	TRBV7-9	NA	TRBJ2-2	NA
TGCGCCAGCAGCTACCGGACTAGCGGCCCCTACGAGCAGTACTTC	CASSYRTSGPYEQYF	15	TRBV5-1	NA	TRBJ2-7	TRBD2
TGTGCCAGTAGTTCGGGACAGAGGAACACTGAAGCTTTCTTT	CASSSGQRNTEAFF	14	TRBV19	NA	TRBJ1-1	TRBD1
TGTGCCAGCAAGGCAACGAACACCGGGGAGCTGTTTTTT	CASKATNTGELFF	13	TRBV27	NA	TRBJ2-2	NA
TGTGCCAGCAGCTTAATCCTAGTTCACTACAATGAGCAGTTCTTC	CASSLILVHYNEQFF	15	TRBV7-9	NA	TRBJ2-1	NA
TGTGCCAGCGCCGACAGGGGGGGGGATAGCAATCAGCCCCAGCATTTT	CASADRGGDSNQPQHF	16	TRBV7-8	once	TRBJ1-5	TRBD1
TGTGCCAGCAGCTTCTCGGGCAGTACCACCTATGGCTACACCTTC	CASSFSGSTTYGYTF	15	TRBV7-2	NA	TRBJ1-2	NA
TGTGCCAGCAGCCCGACAATTACCGAACTAACCAAAAACATTCAGTACTTC	CASSPTITELTKNIQYF	17	TRBV9	NA	TRBJ2-4	NA
TGTGCCAGTAGTATGGGATTGGGGGATCCTGAAGCTTTCTTT	CASSMGLGDPEAFF	14	TRBV19	NA	TRBJ1-1	NA
TGTGCCAGCAGTTTATCGGGGGCCTCCTCTGGGGCCAACGTCCTGACTTTC	CASSLSGASSGANVLTF	17	TRBV28	NA	TRBJ2-6	NA
TGTGCCAGCTCAGAAGGGGGTTACAATCAGCCCCAGCATTTT	CASSEGGYNQPQHF	14	TRBV18	NA	TRBJ1-5	NA
TGCAGTGCTCCGCGGCTTGCGGCCCAGTACTTC	CSAPRLAAQYF	11	TRBV20-1	NA	TRBJ2-5	NA
TGTGCCTGGAGCGGGGATTTAGGAGAAAAACTGTTTTTT	CAWSGDLGEKLFF	13	TRBV30	NA	TRBJ1-4	NA
TGTGCCAGCAGCTTAGTTGAGCGAAGCACAGATACGCAGTATTTT	CASSLVERSTDTQYF	15	TRBV7-6	NA	TRBJ2-3	NA
TGTGCCAGCAGCCCGGGGGGGGCGGCGAGCACTGAAGCTTTCTTT	CASSPGGAASTEAFF	15	TRBV7-9	NA	TRBJ1-1	NA
TGTGCCAGCAGCGTAGCTAGCGGGAGGGGCAATGAGCAGTTCTTC	CASSVASGRGNEQFF	15	TRBV9	NA	TRBJ2-1	TRBD2
TGTGCTAGCAGCTCCGGGACTCTAAACACCGGGGAGCTGTTTTTT	CASSSGTLNTGELFF	15	TRBV7-7	NA	TRBJ2-2	NA
TGTGCCAGCAGCCGGACAGGGGACATCTACGAGCAGTACTTC	CASSRTGDIYEQYF	14	TRBV6-5	NA	TRBJ2-7	TRBD1
TGTGCCAGCAGCTTTATCACTACCGGGACAGGTTTGACTGAAGCTTTCTTT	CASSFITTGTGLTEAFF	17	TRBV5-4	few	TRBJ1-1	TRBD1
TGTGCCAGCAGCTTAACCGGGACTAACACAGATACGCAGTATTTT	CASSLTGTNTDTQYF	15	TRBV7-3	NA	TRBJ2-3	TRBD2
TGTGCCAGCAGGATGGGGCGGGGGGGCACAGATACGCAGTATTTT	CASRMGRGGTDTQYF	15	TRBV5-8	NA	TRBJ2-3	TRBD2
TGTGCCAGTAGGACCCGGGGGGACACTGAAGCTTTCTTT	CASRTRGDTEAFF	13	TRBV19	NA	TRBJ1-1	NA
TGTGCCAGCAGGCCGGGGACAACTGAAGCTTTCTTT	CASRPGTTEAFF	12	TRBV6-5	NA	TRBJ1-1	NA
TGTGCCAGCAGCCAAGATCCAGCGGGGGGGCCAAATACGCAGTATTTT	CASSQDPAGGPNTQYF	16	TRBV4-2	NA	TRBJ2-3	TRBD2
TGTGCCAGCAGTTTATCCGGGACAGCTGGGGCCAACGTCCTGACTTTC	CASSLSGTAGANVLTF	16	TRBV27	NA	TRBJ2-6	TRBD1
TGTGCCAGCAGTCGGAGGGGGTCTGGAAACACCATATATTTT	CASSRRGSGNTIYF	14	TRBV27	NA	TRBJ1-3	NA
TGTGCCAGCAGTTTGGGACAGATGGGCACAGATACGCAGTATTTT	CASSLGQMGTDTQYF	15	TRBV7-6	NA	TRBJ2-3	TRBD1
TGTGCCAGCAGCTTCGGGACTAGCGGGAGCGAGCAGTACTTC	CASSFGTSGSEQYF	14	TRBV27	NA	TRBJ2-7	TRBD2
TGCAGCGTCCCTCCAACTAATGAAAAACTGTTTTTT	CSVPPTNEKLFF	12	TRBV29-1	few	TRBJ1-4	NA
TGTGCCAGCAGCTTATATGCGGGAGCCTCTTACAATGAGCAGTTCTTC	CASSLYAGASYNEQFF	16	TRBV7-2	NA	TRBJ2-1	TRBD2